This is a list of T cell receptor beta chains from one sample in a study of Ad26.COV2.S vaccination and SARS-CoV-2 variants. Assay used: immunoSEQ multiplex PCR; TCRdb lists only in-frame clones, some missing. The data contain 380,000 or so clones, 83% of them singletons. The sequenced sample was peripheral blood, obtained in a trial of Ad26.COV2.S vaccine versus placebo. These receptor sequences come from a person aged 18 to 65 who received the Ad26.COV2.S COVID-19 vaccine or a placebo. Both conserved end residues are part of each CDR3. A D gene is named only where the DNA matches it firmly. Expanded clones are given a class, and other clones once, few, many or no size at all.

cdr3_aa,cdr3_nt,d_call,clone_size,v_call,j_call
CASSSPTSGIPYEQYF,TGTGCCAGCAGTTCACCGACTAGCGGAATCCCTTACGAGCAGTACTTC,TRBD2,-,TRBV27,TRBJ2-7
CASSLYRGRAYRKGTGELFF,TGTGCCAGCAGTTTATATCGCGGGAGGGCCTATCGGAAGGGCACCGGGGAGCTGTTTTTT,TRBD2,-,TRBV27,TRBJ2-2
CASSQDLGFYGYTF,TGCGCCAGCAGCCAAGATCTAGGGTTCTATGGCTACACCTTC,-,-,TRBV4-3,TRBJ1-2
CANSITSGASYEQYF,TGTGCCAACTCTATAACTAGCGGGGCCTCCTACGAGCAGTACTTC,TRBD2,-,TRBV6-5,TRBJ2-7
CASSSTYFPYEQYF,TGTGCCAGCAGCTCCACTTATTTCCCCTACGAGCAGTACTTC,-,-,TRBV7-8,TRBJ2-7
CASSLALLPSNEKLFF,TGTGCCAGCAGCTTAGCACTCCTACCCTCTAATGAAAAACTGTTTTTT,-,-,TRBV7-8,TRBJ1-4
CASSPRDRGHEQYF,TGTGCCAGCTCACCCCGGGACAGGGGCCACGAGCAGTACTTC,TRBD1,-,TRBV18,TRBJ2-7
CASSSGTENGYTF,TGTGCCAGCAGCTCTGGGACAGAGAATGGCTACACCTTC,TRBD1,-,TRBV2,TRBJ1-2
CASSEVGGGDEKLFF,TGTGCCAGCAGTGAAGTAGGGGGCGGTGATGAAAAACTGTTTTTT,TRBD1,once,TRBV6-1,TRBJ1-4
CASSLGGTGVREQYF,TGTGCCAGCAGCTTGGGCGGGACAGGGGTGCGGGAGCAGTACTTC,TRBD1,many,TRBV5-4,TRBJ2-7
CASSSLPTGGGGNVQFF,TGTGCCAGCAGCTCTCTCCCGACTGGCGGGGGGGGGAATGTGCAGTTCTTC,TRBD2,-,TRBV5-4,TRBJ2-1
CASSPSLGSPLHF,TGTGCCAGCAGCCCTAGTTTGGGTTCACCCCTCCACTTT,-,-,TRBV3-1/TRBV3-2,TRBJ1-6
CASSWDRGNEKLFF,TGTGCCAGCAGCTGGGACAGGGGAAATGAAAAACTGTTTTTT,TRBD1,-,TRBV27,TRBJ1-4
CATQAGTGDQPQHF,TGTGCCACCCAAGCCGGGACAGGGGATCAGCCCCAGCATTTT,TRBD1,once,TRBV24-1,TRBJ1-5
CASSSGGGAEAFF,TGCGCCAGCAGCTCCGGGGGGGGTGCTGAAGCTTTCTTT,-,-,TRBV5-1,TRBJ1-1
CASSPRPGTHPSPPFF,TGTGCCAGCAGCCCCCGCCCCGGGACCCACCCGAGTCCCCCCTTCTTC,-,few,TRBV7-2,TRBJ2-1
CASSLGWLSHTGELFF,TGTGCCAGCAGCTTAGGATGGTTGTCGCACACCGGGGAGCTGTTTTTT,-,-,TRBV11-3,TRBJ2-2
CASSTTQQEQFF,TGTGCCAGCTCCACAACCCAGCAAGAGCAGTTCTTC,-,once,TRBV11-3,TRBJ2-1
CASSSLGPGEQYF,TGTGCCAGCAGCTCGCTCGGGCCAGGTGAGCAGTACTTC,-,-,TRBV5-4,TRBJ2-7
CASSLLAGGLSTDTQYF,TGCGCCAGCAGCTTGCTAGCGGGGGGTCTAAGCACAGATACGCAGTATTTT,TRBD2,few,TRBV5-1,TRBJ2-3
CASESGGNTIYF,TGTGCCAGCGAATCTGGGGGAAACACCATATATTTT,-,-,TRBV5-6,TRBJ1-3
CASRTGTAYYNQPQHF,TGTGCCAGCAGGACCGGGACAGCTTACTACAATCAGCCCCAGCATTTT,TRBD1,-,TRBV6-4,TRBJ1-5
CASSYPYRGGPTNTGELFF,TGTGCCAGCAGCTACCCCTACCGGGGCGGTCCCACGAACACCGGGGAGCTGTTTTTT,-,-,TRBV5-8,TRBJ2-2
CASMSGGETYEQYF,TGTGCCAGCATGTCGGGCGGGGAAACCTACGAGCAGTACTTC,-,-,TRBV6-5,TRBJ2-7
CASSLTHTGGGGYTF,TGTGCCAGCAGCTTAACCCATACAGGGGGAGGTGGCTACACCTTC,TRBD1,-,TRBV7-3,TRBJ1-2
CASSLGGGMWETQYF,TGTGCCAGCAGCTTAGGGGGAGGGATGTGGGAGACCCAGTACTTC,TRBD2,-,TRBV7-2,TRBJ2-5
CASSLGGDNSPLHF,TGTGCCAGCAGCTTGGGCGGAGATAATTCACCCCTCCACTTT,-,-,TRBV5-4,TRBJ1-6
CASSLADGSGNTIYF,TGTGCCAGCAGCTTAGCGGACGGCTCTGGAAACACCATATATTTT,-,-,TRBV7-6,TRBJ1-3
CASSTGTKQYF,TGTGCCAGCAGCACGGGGACGAAGCAGTACTTC,-,-,TRBV7-2,TRBJ2-7